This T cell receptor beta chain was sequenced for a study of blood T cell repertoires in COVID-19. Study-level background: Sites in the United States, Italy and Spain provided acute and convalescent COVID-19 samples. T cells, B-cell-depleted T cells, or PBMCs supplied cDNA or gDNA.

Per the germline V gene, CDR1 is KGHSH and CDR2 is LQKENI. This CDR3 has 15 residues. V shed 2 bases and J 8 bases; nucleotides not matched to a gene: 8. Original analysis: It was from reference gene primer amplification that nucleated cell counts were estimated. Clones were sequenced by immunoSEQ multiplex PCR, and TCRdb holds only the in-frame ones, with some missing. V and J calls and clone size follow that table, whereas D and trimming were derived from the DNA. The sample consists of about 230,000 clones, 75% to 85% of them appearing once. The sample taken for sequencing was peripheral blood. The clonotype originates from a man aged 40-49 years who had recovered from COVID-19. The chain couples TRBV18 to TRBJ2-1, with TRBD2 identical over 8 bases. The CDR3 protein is CASSPFSGGRDEQFF. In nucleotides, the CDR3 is TGTGCCAGCTCACCATTCAGCGGGGGACGGGATGAGCAGTTCTTC.